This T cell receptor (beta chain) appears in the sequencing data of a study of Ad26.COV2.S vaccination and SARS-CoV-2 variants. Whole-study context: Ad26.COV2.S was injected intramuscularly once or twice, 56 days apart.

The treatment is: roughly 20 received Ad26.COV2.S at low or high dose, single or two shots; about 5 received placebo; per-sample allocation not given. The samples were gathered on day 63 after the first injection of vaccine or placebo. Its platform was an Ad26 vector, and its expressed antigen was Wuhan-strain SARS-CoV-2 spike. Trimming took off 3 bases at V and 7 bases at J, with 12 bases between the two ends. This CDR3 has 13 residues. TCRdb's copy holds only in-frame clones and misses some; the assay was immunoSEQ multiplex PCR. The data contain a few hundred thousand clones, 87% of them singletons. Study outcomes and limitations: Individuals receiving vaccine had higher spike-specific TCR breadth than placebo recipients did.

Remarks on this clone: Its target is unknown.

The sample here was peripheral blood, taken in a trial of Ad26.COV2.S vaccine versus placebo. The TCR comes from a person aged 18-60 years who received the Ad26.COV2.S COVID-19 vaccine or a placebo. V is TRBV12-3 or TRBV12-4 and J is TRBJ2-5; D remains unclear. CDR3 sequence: CASSFIGYATQYF. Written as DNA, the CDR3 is TGTGCCAGCAGTTTTATTGGGTACGCGACCCAGTACTTC.